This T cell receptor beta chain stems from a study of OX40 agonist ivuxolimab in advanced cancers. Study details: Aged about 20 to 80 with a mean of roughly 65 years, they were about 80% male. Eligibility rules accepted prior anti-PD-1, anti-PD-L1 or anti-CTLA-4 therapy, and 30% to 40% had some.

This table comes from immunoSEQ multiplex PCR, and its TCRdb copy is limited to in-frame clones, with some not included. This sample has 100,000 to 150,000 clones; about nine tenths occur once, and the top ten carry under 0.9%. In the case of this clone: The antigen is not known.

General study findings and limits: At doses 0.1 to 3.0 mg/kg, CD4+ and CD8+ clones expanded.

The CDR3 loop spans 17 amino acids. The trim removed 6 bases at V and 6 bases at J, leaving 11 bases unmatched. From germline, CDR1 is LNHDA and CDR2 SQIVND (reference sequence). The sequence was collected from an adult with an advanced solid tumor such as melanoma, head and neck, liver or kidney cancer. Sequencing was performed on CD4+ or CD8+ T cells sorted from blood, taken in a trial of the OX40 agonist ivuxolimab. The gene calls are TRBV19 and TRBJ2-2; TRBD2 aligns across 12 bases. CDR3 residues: CASSPTSGSVLAGELFF. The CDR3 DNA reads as TGTGCCAGTAGCCCGACTAGCGGGAGTGTTCTGGCCGGGGAGCTGTTTTTT.